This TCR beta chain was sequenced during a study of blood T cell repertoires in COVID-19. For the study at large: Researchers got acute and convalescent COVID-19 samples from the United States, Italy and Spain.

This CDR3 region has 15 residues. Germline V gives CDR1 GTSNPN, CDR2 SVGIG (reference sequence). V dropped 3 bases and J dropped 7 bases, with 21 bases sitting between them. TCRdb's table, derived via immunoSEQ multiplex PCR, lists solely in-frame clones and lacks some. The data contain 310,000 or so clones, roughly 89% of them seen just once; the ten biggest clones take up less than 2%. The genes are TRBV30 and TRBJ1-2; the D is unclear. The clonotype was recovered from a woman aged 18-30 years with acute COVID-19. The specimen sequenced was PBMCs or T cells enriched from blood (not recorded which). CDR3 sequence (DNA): TGTGCCTGGAGCCCAATCCCCAATAACAGTGGTGGCTACACCTTC. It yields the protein CAWSPIPNNSGGYTF.